This T cell receptor beta chain originates from a study of blood T cell repertoires in COVID-19. Participant-given clinical history determined each cohort assignment. Clones were read by immunoSEQ multiplex PCR, and TCRdb kept only the in-frame ones, dropping some. The sample shows over 250,000 clones, around 90% of them seen only once. J gave up 5 bases and V 5 bases, and 14 bases lay outside the gene matches. The germline V gene has CDR1 SGHTA and CDR2 FQGTGA. The CDR3 totals 16 residues. The chain has TRBV7-3 and TRBJ1-1, with TRBD1 matching 7 bases. The clonotype was recovered from a woman aged 25 to 45 who had recovered from COVID-19. Sample: PBMCs or T cells enriched from blood (not recorded which). Here the CDR3 reads CASSDNPTGVGTEAFF. DNA for the CDR3: TGTGCCAGCAGCGATAATCCAACAGGGGTAGGAACTGAAGCTTTCTTT.